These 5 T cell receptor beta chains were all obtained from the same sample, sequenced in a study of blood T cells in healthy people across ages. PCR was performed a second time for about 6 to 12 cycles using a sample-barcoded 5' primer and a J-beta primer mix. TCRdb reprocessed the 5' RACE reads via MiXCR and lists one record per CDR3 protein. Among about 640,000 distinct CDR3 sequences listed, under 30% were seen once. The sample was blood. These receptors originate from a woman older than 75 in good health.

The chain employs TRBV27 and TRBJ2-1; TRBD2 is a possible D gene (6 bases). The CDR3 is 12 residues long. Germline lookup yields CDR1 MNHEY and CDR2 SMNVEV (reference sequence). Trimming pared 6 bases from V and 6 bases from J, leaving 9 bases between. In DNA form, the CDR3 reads TGTGCCAGCAGAATGGGAGGCAATGAGCAGTTCTTC. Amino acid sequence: CASRMGGNEQFF.

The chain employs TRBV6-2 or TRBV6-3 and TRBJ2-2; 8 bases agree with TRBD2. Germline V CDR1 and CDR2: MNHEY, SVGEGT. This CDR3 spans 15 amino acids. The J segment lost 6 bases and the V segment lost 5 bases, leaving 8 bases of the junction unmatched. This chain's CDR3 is CASSQNGLAAGELFF. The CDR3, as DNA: TGTGCCAGCAGTCAAAACGGACTAGCTGCCGGGGAGCTGTTTTTT.

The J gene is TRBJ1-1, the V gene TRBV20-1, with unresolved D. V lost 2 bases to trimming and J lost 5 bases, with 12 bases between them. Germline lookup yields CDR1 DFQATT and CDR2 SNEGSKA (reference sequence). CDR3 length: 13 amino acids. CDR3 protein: CSARLLRDTEAFF. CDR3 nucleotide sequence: TGCAGTGCTAGACTATTGAGGGATACTGAAGCTTTCTTT.

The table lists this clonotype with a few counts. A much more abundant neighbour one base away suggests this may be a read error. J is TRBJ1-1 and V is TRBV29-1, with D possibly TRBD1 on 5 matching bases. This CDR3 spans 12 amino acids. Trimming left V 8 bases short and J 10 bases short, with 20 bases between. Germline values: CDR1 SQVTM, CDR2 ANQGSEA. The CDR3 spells CSIGAVQWGAFF. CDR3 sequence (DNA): TGCAGCATTGGGGCAGTACAGTGGGGAGCTTTCTTT.

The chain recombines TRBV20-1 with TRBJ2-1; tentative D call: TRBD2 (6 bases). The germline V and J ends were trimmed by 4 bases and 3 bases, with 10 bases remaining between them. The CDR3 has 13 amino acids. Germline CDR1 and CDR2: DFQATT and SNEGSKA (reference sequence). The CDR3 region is CSAKLADYNEQFF. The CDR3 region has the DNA TGCAGTGCTAAACTAGCTGACTACAATGAGCAGTTCTTC.